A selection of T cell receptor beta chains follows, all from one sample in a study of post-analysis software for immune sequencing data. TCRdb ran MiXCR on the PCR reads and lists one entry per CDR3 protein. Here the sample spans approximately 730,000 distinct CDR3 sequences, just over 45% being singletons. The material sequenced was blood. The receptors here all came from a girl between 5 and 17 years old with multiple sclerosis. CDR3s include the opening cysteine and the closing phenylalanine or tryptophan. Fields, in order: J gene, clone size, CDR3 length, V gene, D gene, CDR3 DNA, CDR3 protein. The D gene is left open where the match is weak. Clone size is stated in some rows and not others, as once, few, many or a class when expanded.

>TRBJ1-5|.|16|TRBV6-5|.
TGTGCCAGCAGTTACCGAAACCCCGGCCTCAATCAGCCCCAGCATTTT
CASSYRNPGLNQPQHF
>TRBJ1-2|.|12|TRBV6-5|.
TGTGCCAGCAGTTACTCGGGGGTTGGCTACACCTTC
CASSYSGVGYTF
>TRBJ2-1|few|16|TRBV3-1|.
TGTGCCAGCAGCCAAGGGGTGACTAGAGGGAGAGATAAGCAGTTCTTC
CASSQGVTRGRDKQFF
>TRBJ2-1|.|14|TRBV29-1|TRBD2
TGCAGCGTTGATGGTCTAGCGGGAAGCAATGAGCAGTTCTTC
CSVDGLAGSNEQFF
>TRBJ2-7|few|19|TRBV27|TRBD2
TGTGCCAGCAGTCCACACAAGGCGGGAGGGCCAACCGCCCCCTACGAGCAGTACTTC
CASSPHKAGGPTAPYEQYF
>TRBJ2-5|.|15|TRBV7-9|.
TGTGCCAGCAGCGAAGGGTTCGACAGAGAAGAGACCCAGTACTTC
CASSEGFDREETQYF
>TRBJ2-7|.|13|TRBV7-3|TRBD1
TGTGCCAGCAGCACAACCAGGGGGTACGAGCAGTACTTC
CASSTTRGYEQYF
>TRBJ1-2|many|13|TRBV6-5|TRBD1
TGTGCCAGCAGGGCAGGGGGCGAAGGCGGCTACACCTTC
CASRAGGEGGYTF
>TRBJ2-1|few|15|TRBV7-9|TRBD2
TGTGCCAGCAGCTTCAACAGCGGGAACGGCAATGAGCAGTTCTTC
CASSFNSGNGNEQFF
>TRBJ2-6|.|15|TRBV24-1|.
TGTGCCACCAGTGATCCAGGGGCCGGGGCCAACGTCCCGACTTTC
CATSDPGAGANVPTF
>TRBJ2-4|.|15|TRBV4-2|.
TGTGCCAGCAGCCAAGATTCCGGGCATGGAAACATTCAGTACTTC
CASSQDSGHGNIQYF
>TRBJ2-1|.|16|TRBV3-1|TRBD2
TGTGCCAGCAGCCAAATTCTAGCGGGGATATACGGTGAGCAGTTCTTC
CASSQILAGIYGEQFF
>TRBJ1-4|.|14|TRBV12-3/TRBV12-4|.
TGTGCCAGCACCCCATCGGGGACTAATGAAAAACTGTTTTTT
CASTPSGTNEKLFF
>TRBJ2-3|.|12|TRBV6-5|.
TGTGCCAGCAGCGCACTAGGAAGTACGCAGTATTTT
CASSALGSTQYF
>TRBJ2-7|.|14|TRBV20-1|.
TGCAGTGTTCCAGGGATTCCTAGTCACGGCGAGCAGTACTTC
CSVPGIPSHGEQYF
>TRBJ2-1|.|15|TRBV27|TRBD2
TGTGCCAGCAGGCTAGTAGCGGGAGGAGGCAGTGAGCAGTTCTTC
CASRLVAGGGSEQFF
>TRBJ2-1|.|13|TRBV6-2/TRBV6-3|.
TGTGCCGTGGGGTTTGGCGGCCTCAATGAGCAGTTCTTC
CAVGFGGLNEQFF
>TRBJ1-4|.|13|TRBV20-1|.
TGCAGTGCTGCCTCCGGGACGGCTAAAAAACTGTTTTTT
CSAASGTAKKLFF
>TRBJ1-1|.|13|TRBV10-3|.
TGTGCCATCACGGGACACCCAGACACTGAAGCTTTCTTT
CAITGHPDTEAFF
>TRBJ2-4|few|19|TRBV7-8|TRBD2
TGTGCCAGCAGCTTAAAGGGACTTGGCACTAGCGGGAGCCAAAACATTCAGTACTTC
CASSLKGLGTSGSQNIQYF
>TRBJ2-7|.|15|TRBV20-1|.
TGCAGTGCTAGAGTTCCCCGGGCGGGGGCCTACGAGCGGTACTTC
CSARVPRAGAYERYF
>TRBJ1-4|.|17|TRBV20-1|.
TGCAGTGCTAGAGAGGGGGGTCGGCGAGCAACTAATGAAAAACTGTTTTTT
CSAREGGRRATNEKLFF
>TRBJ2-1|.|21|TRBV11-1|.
TGTGCCAGCAGCTTATCGGCCGGGATTCCAACTCTATACGCGGGATGGGATGAGCAGTTCTTC
CASSLSAGIPTLYAGWDEQFF
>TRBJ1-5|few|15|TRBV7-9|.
TGTGCCAGCAGCCCCGAGGGGGGAAGCAATCAGCCCCAGCATTTT
CASSPEGGSNQPQHF
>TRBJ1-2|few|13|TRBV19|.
TGTGCCAGTAGTATAGATCGGACACAGGGCTACACCTTC
CASSIDRTQGYTF
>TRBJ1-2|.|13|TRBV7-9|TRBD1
TGTGCCAGCAGCTCACAGGGGAGCGGGGGCTACACCTTC
CASSSQGSGGYTF
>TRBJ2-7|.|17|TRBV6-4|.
TGTGCCAGCAGTGACCCGGGGCCTCCCCACGGGTTCTACGAGCAGTACTTC
CASSDPGPPHGFYEQYF
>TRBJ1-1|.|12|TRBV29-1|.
TGCAGCGTCCGGACCGGGGGTACTGGAGCTTTCTTT
CSVRTGGTGAFF
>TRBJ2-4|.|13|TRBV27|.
TGTGCCAGCAGTTTAGACAGGCAAGACATTCAGTACTTC
CASSLDRQDIQYF
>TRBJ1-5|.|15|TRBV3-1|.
TGTGCCAGCAGCCCCGACATTTCGGGCAATCAGCCCCAGCATTTT
CASSPDISGNQPQHF
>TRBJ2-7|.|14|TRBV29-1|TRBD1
TGCAGCGTGGCCCCGGGACAGGGTCTCTACGAGCAGTACTTC
CSVAPGQGLYEQYF
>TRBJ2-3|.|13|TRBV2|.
TGTGCCAGCAGTGAACGGACCGAAGATACGCAGTATTTT
CASSERTEDTQYF
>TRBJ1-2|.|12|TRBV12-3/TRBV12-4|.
TGTGCCAGCAGTCGGGGGCCCTATGGCTACACCTTC
CASSRGPYGYTF
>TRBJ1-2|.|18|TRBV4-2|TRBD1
TGTGCCAGCAGCCAAGATCTAGGGGGGACAGGACAGTCCTATGGCTACACCTTC
CASSQDLGGTGQSYGYTF
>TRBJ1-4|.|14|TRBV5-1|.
TGCGCCAGCAGCCCCCAGGGAGATAATGAAAAACTGTTTTTT
CASSPQGDNEKLFF
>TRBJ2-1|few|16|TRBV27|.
TGTGCCAGCAGTTTAGGTCGGGGTCAGCTAGTCAATGAGCAGTTCTTC
CASSLGRGQLVNEQFF
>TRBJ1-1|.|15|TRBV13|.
TGTGCCAGCAGCCAACTGCGCGCCTTGAACACTGAAGCTTTCTTT
CASSQLRALNTEAFF
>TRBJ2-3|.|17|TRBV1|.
TGCACCAGCAGCCAAGATTTCGAGGGGGAAAACACAGATACGCAGTATTTT
CTSSQDFEGENTDTQYF
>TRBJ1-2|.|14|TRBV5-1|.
TGCGCCAGCAGCTTGGAAACCAGAGGGTATGGCTACACCTTC
CASSLETRGYGYTF
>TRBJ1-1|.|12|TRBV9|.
TGTGCCAGCAGCCCCCTGACAGGTGAAGCTTTCTTT
CASSPLTGEAFF
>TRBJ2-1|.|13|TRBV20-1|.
TGCAGTGAGGCCAAGAGCTCCTACAATGAGCAGTTCTTC
CSEAKSSYNEQFF
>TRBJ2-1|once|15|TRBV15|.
TGTGCCACCAGCGGCCGAGAGGGCCCCTACAATGAGCAGTTCTTC
CATSGREGPYNEQFF
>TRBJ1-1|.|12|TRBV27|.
TGTGCCAGCAGCGACAGTTACCGAGAAGCTTTCTTT
CASSDSYREAFF
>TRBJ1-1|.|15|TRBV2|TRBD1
TGTGCCAGCAGGACCACCGGGACAGACTACACTGAAGCTTTCTTT
CASRTTGTDYTEAFF
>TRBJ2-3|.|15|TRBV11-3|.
TGTGCCAGCAGCACGGACGGTGGGGTGGCAGATACGCAGTATTTT
CASSTDGGVADTQYF
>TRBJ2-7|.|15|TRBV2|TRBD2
TGTGCCACCCTTGGGACTAGCGGGAGGGCCTACGAGCAGTACTTC
CATLGTSGRAYEQYF